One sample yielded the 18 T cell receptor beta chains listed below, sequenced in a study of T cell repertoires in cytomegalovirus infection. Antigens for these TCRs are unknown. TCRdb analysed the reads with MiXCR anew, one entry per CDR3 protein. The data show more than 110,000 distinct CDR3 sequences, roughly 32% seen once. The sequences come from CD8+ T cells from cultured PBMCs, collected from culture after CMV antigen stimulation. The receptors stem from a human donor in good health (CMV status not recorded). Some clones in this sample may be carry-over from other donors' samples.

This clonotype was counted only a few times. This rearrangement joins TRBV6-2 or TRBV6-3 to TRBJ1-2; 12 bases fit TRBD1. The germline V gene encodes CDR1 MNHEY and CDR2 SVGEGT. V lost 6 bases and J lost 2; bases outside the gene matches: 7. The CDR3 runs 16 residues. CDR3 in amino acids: CASSSGQGARNYGYTF. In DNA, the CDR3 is TGTGCCAGCAGCTCGGGACAGGGGGCGCGGAACTATGGCTACACCTTC.

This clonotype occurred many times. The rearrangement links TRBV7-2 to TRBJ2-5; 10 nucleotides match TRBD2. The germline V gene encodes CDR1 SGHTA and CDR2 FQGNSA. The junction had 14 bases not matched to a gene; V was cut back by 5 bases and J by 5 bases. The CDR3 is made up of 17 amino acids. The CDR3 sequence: CASSINSAAGGRETQYF. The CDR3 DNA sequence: TGTGCCAGCAGCATCAACTCCGCAGCGGGGGGGCGGGAGACCCAGTACTTC. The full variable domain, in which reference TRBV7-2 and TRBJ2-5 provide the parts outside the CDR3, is GAGVSQSPSNKVTEKGKDVELRCDPISGHTALYWYRQSLGQGLEFLIYFQGNSAPDKSGLPSDRFSAERTGGSVSTLTIQRTQQEDSAVYLCASSINSAAGGRETQYFGPGTRLLVL.

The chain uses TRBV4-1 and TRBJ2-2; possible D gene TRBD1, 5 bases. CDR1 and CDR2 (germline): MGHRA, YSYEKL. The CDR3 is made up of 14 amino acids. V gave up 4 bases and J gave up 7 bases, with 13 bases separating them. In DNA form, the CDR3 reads TGCGCCAGCAGCCCGAATCCGCAGGGCGGGGAGCTGTTTTTT. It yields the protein CASSPNPQGGELFF.

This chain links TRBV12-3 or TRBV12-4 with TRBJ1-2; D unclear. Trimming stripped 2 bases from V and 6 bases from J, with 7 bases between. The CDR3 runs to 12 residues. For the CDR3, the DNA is TGTGCCAGCAGTTTACGGACGGATGGCTACACCTTC. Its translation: CASSLRTDGYTF.

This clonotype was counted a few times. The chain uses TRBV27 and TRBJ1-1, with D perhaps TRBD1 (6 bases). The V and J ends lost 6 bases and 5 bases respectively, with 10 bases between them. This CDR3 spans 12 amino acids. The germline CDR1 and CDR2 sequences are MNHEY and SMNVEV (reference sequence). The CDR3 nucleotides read TGTGCCAGCAGACAGGGATGGACTGAAGCTTTCTTT. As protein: CASRQGWTEAFF.

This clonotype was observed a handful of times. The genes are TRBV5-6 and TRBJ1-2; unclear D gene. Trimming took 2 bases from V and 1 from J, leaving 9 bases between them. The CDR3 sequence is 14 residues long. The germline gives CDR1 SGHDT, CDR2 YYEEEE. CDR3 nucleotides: TGTGCCAGCAGCTTCGGCAGTTTTAACTATGGCTACACCTTC. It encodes CASSFGSFNYGYTF.

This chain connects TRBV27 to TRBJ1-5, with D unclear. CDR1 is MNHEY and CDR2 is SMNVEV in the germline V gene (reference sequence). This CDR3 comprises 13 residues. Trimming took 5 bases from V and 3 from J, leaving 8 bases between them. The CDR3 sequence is CASSPNNNQPQHF. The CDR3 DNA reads TGTGCCAGCAGTCCCAATAACAATCAGCCCCAGCATTTT.

The CDR3 here is CAISESTWEQFF. In DNA, the CDR3 is TGTGCCATCAGTGAGTCGACCTGGGAGCAGTTCTTC. J is TRBJ2-1 and V is TRBV10-3; no clear D gene. V lost 0 bases to trimming and J lost 10 bases, with 7 bases between them. Looked up from germline, CDR1 is ENHRY and CDR2 is SYGVKD. The CDR3 is 12 amino acids.

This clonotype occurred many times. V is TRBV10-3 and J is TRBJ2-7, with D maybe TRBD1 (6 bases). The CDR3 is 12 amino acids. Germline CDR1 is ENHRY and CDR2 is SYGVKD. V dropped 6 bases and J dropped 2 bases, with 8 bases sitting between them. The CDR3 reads CAISRDTYEQYF. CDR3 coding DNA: TGTGCCATCAGCCGGGACACCTACGAGCAGTACTTC.

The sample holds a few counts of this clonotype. The CDR3 here is CASSLTGEAWAFF. The CDR3 coding sequence is TGTGCCAGCAGCTTAACCGGGGAGGCCTGGGCTTTCTTT. V is TRBV7-9 and J is TRBJ1-1; no reliable D call. V lost 2 bases and J lost 11, with 15 bases in between. This CDR3 spans 13 amino acids. The germline CDR1 and CDR2 sequences are SEHNR and FQNEAQ (reference sequence).

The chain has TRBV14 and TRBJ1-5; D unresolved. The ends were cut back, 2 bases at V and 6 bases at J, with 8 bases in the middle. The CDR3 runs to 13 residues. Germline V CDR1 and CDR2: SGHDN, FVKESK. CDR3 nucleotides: TGTGCCAGCAGCCAACGGGCAAGTCAGCCCCAGCATTTT. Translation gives CASSQRASQPQHF.

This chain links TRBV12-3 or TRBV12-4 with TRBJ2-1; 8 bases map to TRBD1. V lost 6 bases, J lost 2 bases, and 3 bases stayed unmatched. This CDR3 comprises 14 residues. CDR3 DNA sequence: TGTGCCAGCAGCACAGGGGGGACCTACAATGAGCAGTTCTTC. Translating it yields CASSTGGTYNEQFF.

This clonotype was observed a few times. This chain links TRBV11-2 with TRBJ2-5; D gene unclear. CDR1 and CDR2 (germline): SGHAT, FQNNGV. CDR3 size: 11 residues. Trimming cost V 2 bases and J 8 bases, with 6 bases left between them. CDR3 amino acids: CASSLLGTQYF. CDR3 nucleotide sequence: TGTGCCAGCAGCTTATTAGGAACCCAGTACTTC.

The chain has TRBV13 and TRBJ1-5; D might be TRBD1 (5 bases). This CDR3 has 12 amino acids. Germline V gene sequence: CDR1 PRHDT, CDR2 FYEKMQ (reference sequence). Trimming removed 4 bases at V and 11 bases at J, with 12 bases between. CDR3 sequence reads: CASSSPRGAQHF. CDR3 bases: TGTGCCAGCAGCTCCCCTAGGGGTGCCCAGCATTTT.

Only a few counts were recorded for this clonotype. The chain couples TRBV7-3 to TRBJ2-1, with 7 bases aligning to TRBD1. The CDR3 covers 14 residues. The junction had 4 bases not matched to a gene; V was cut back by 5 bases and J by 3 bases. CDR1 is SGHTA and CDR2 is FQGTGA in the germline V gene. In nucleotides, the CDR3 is TGTGCCAGCAGCCTGGACAGGAACTACAATGAGCAGTTCTTC. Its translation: CASSLDRNYNEQFF. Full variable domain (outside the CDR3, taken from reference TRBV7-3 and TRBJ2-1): GAGVSQTPSNKVTEKGKYVELRCDPISGHTALYWYRQSLGQGPEFLIYFQGTGAADDSGLPNDRFFAVRPEGSVSTLKIQRTERGDSAVYLCASSLDRNYNEQFFGPGTRLTVL.

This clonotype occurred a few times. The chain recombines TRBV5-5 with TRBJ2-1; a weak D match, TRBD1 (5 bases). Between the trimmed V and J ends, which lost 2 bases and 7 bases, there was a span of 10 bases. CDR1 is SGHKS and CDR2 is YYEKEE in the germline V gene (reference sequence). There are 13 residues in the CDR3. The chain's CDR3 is CASSLTGGNEQFF. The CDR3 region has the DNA TGTGCCAGCAGCTTAACAGGCGGAAATGAGCAGTTCTTC.

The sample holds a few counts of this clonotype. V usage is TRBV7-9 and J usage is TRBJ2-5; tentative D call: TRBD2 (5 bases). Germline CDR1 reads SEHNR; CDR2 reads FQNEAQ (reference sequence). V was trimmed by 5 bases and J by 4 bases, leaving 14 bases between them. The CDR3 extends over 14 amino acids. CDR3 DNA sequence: TGTGCCAGCAGCGCCCGATTGGGGAGAGAGACCCAGTACTTC. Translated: CASSARLGRETQYF.

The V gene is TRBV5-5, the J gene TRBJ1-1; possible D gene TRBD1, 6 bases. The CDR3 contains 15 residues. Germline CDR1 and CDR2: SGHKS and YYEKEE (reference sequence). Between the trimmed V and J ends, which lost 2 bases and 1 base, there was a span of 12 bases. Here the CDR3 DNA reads TGTGCCAGCAGCTTCAGTGGGGGGGCGAACACTGAAGCTTTCTTT. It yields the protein CASSFSGGANTEAFF.